These 22 T cell receptor beta chains share one sample of origin, sequenced in a study of T cell clonality in common variable immunodeficiency (dated by TCRdb to between 2014 and 2017). The investigation overall reported the following: Fewer deletions and N-nucleotide insertions were reportedly observed in CVID TCRbeta sequences, and highly modified clones with 13 or more V deletions were reportedly absent from CVID TCRbeta sequences.

The antigens for these receptors are not known. Receptors were amplified or captured by the immunoSEQ multiplex PCR assay. Entries here come from immuneACCESS through TCRdb and include only in-frame sequences with V and J called. Some clones fail to appear in such tables; in the studies checked, an unresolved V gene covers under half of the shortfall, and the cause of the remainder is unknown. For this sample, fewer than 30,000 clones appear and none is a singleton. In total, the top ten clones hold approximately 31% of the sample. Specimen: peripheral blood mononuclear cells. The receptors shown here come from a human donor with common variable immunodeficiency.

The table lists this clone with many counts. Read coverage stops 3 residues before the CDR3 terminus; the germline J gene supplies the remainder. The chain combines TRBV7-9 with TRBJ2-7; D perhaps matches TRBD1 (6 bases). Trimming pared 5 bases from V and 1 base from J, leaving 15 bases between. Germline assignment: CDR1 SEHNR and CDR2 FQNEAQ (reference sequence). The CDR3 length is 15 residues. The part of the CDR3 DNA that was read is TGTGCCAGCAGCATAGGGGCAGGGGATTCCTACGAG. It specifies CASSIGAGDSYE. The full CDR3 protein reads CASSIGAGDSYEQYF.

Many counts were recorded for this clone. The read is 3 residues too short to cover the CDR3 end, so that end is filled in from the germline J gene. The sample has other DNA sequences that encode this CDR3 too. The chain has TRBV7-3 and TRBJ2-3; 9 nucleotides line up with TRBD2. Trimming cost V 4 bases and J 1 base; bases outside gene matches: 0. Germline V gene data show CDR1 as SGHTA and CDR2 as FQGTGA. CDR3 length: 14 amino acids. Here the CDR3 reads CASSSSGGTDTQYF. Incomplete CDR3 DNA: TGTGCCAGCAGCTCTAGCGGGGGCACAGATACG.

There are many counts of this clone. The read terminates 3 residues before the CDR3 end, so the remaining end is supplied by the germline J gene. The chain is built from TRBV5-1 and TRBJ1-2, with 12 bases that match TRBD1. The ends lost 2 bases at V and 7 bases at J; junction bases unmatched: 9. Germline CDR1 SGHRS, CDR2 YFSETQ. This CDR3 has 16 amino acids. CDR3 DNA, as far as it was read: TGCGCCAGCAGCTTCTCGGGGGACAGGGGGCTGAGTGGC. Its translation: CASSFSGDRGLSG. The CDR3, in full, reads CASSFSGDRGLSGYTF.

This clone was found a few times. With the read ending 3 residues before the CDR3 end, the germline J gene is used to fill in that end. The chain links TRBV29-1 to TRBJ2-3, with 10 bases matching TRBD2. V was pared by 5 bases and J by 2 bases, with 7 bases of the junction left unmatched. The germline V gene has CDR1 SQVTM and CDR2 ANQGSEA. The CDR3 totals 15 residues. The sequenced CDR3 bases are TGCAGCGTTTGGGCTAGCGGGGGATCCACAGATACG. Its translation is CSVWASGGSTDT. The entire CDR3 is CSVWASGGSTDTQYF.

Turning to this clone: The CDR3 is cut off 3 residues early in the read; its end comes from the germline J gene. The V call is TRBV7-9, the J call TRBJ1-1; D possibly corresponds to TRBD1 (5 bases). The CDR3 is made up of 13 amino acids. Germline V gives CDR1 SEHNR, CDR2 FQNEAQ (reference sequence). Deletions cut 2 bases from V and 4 bases from J, with 8 bases between. CDR3 bases read: TGTGCCAGCAGCTTACAGGGTGCCACTGAA. Encoded protein: CASSLQGATE. The full CDR3 protein reads CASSLQGATEAFF.

In this sample, this clone turned up a few times. The read finishes 3 residues shy of the CDR3 end, and the germline J gene is used to complete it. Other DNA sequences in the same sample also yield this CDR3. The chain recombines TRBV7-2 with TRBJ1-5; perhaps TRBD1 as D (6 bases). Trimming removed 5 bases at V and 7 bases at J, with 12 bases between. The CDR3 totals 13 residues. Per germline, CDR1 SGHTA and CDR2 FQGNSA. The CDR3 bases that were read are TGTGCCAGCAGCCTCAGGGGAAACCAGCCC. This translates into CASSLRGNQP. The complete CDR3 sequence is CASSLRGNQPQHF.

This clone was observed many times. The CDR3 bases that were read are TGTGCCAGCAGTGACTCCCGGGTCGAACAAGAGACC. Its protein product is CASSDSRVEQET. The CDR3 in its entirety is CASSDSRVEQETQYF. V gene TRBV6-4 combines with J gene TRBJ2-5; the D is unclear. The CDR3 end is not reached by the read, which stops 3 residues before it; the germline J gene fills it in. Germline V gives CDR1 MRHNA, CDR2 SNTAGT. Trimming removed 0 bases at V and 2 bases at J, with 10 bases between. This CDR3 is built from 15 residues.

This clone turned up a few times. Read sequence stops 3 residues before the CDR3 end, and the germline J gene provides the missing end. The V call is TRBV18, the J call TRBJ1-6; 7 nucleotides agree with TRBD1. In germline, CDR1 is KGHSH, CDR2 LQKENI. This CDR3 contains 16 residues. The V and J ends lost 3 bases and 6 bases, in that order; junction bases with no gene match: 8. The CDR3 bases that were read are TGTGCCAGCTCACCCCCACCGGGACAGTTTAATTCACCC. As protein: CASSPPPGQFNSP. In full, the CDR3 reads CASSPPPGQFNSPLHF.

This clone was found a few times. Coverage ceases 3 residues before the CDR3 finishes, and the germline J gene fills in the end. This chain connects TRBV7-6 to TRBJ2-7, with D perhaps matching TRBD1 (5 bases). Germline CDR1 reads SGHVS; CDR2 reads FNYEAQ. The ends were cut back, 2 bases at V and 5 bases at J, with 13 bases in the middle. The CDR3 spans 14 residues. CDR3 DNA, as far as it was read: TGTGCCAGCAGCTTACAGGGTACGTTCGACGAG. It codes for CASSLQGTFDE. The entire CDR3 reads CASSLQGTFDEQYF.

This clone was counted ten times or more. The junction shows a germline mismatch at one end, possibly a read error. The read halts 3 residues ahead of the CDR3 end, with the missing end drawn from the germline J gene. The rearrangement joins TRBV4-2 to TRBJ2-5; possibly TRBD2 for D (6 bases). The CDR3 consists of 15 residues. The germline V gene encodes CDR1 LGHNA and CDR2 YNFKEQ. The CDR3 reads CASSQDLALAETQYF. The sequenced part of the CDR3 DNA is TGCGCCAGCAGCCAAGATCTTGCCCTAGCGGAGACC.

This clone was counted a few times. Read sequence stops 3 residues before the CDR3 end, and the germline J gene provides the missing end. The chain employs TRBV10-3 and TRBJ2-7; the match to TRBD1 covers 10 bases. This CDR3 comprises 14 residues. Germline loops: CDR1 ENHRY, CDR2 SYGVKD. V shed 8 bases and J 1 base; nucleotides not matched to a gene: 5. The CDR3 is CAIRTGGGSYEQYF. Incomplete CDR3 DNA: TGTGCCATCCGGACAGGGGGGGGGTCCTACGAG.

This clone was picked up many times. The read ends 3 residues shy of where the CDR3 ends; the end is completed using the germline J gene. The genes are TRBV20-1 and TRBJ1-5; 10 positions agree with TRBD1. CDR3 length: 16 residues. CDR1 is DFQATT and CDR2 is SNEGSKA in the germline V gene (reference sequence). Losses at the gene ends were 5 bases for V and 3 bases for J; bases not matched to a gene: 10. The DNA read from the CDR3 is TGCAGTGCTTATCCCTGGGACAGGGGCTACAATCAGCCC. Its translation: CSAYPWDRGYNQP. The complete CDR3 protein is CSAYPWDRGYNQPQHF.

A few counts support this clone. The read halts 3 residues ahead of the CDR3 end, with the missing end drawn from the germline J gene. This sequence joins TRBV6-1 and TRBJ1-3; no clear D. CDR1 is MNHNS and CDR2 is SASEGT in the germline V gene. Trimming left V 1 base short and J 2 bases short, with 6 bases between. The CDR3 covers 14 residues. The CDR3 DNA, read in part, is TGTGCCAGCAGTGAAGGGGCAGCTGGAAACACC. It is translated as CASSEGAAGNT. The complete CDR3 protein is CASSEGAAGNTIYF.

This clone was observed a few times. The read halts 3 residues ahead of the CDR3 end, with the missing end drawn from the germline J gene. The J gene is TRBJ2-1, the V gene TRBV29-1; D tentatively reads TRBD1 or TRBD2 (5 bases each). Germline CDR1 reads SQVTM; CDR2 reads ANQGSEA. The CDR3 loop spans 12 amino acids. The V end was cut by 3 bases, the J end by 6 bases, with 9 bases between. CDR3 sequence reads: CSVERGVNEQFF. The DNA read from the CDR3 is TGCAGCGTTGAGAGGGGAGTCAATGAG.

This clone is categorized as medium-sized. Read data end 3 residues before the CDR3 end; the end is taken from the germline J gene. The chain joins TRBV5-6 to TRBJ2-7, with 8 bases matching TRBD2. CDR3 length: 13 amino acids. V gave up 5 bases and J gave up 4 bases; unmatched junction bases: 5. From germline, CDR1 is SGHDT and CDR2 YYEEEE. The CDR3 DNA, read in part, is TGTGCCAGCAGTTCAACGGGGGGGTACGAG. Its protein product is CASSSTGGYE. The complete CDR3 protein is CASSSTGGYEQYF.

This clone was seen at least ten times. The read finishes 3 residues shy of the CDR3 end, and the germline J gene is used to complete it. The genes are TRBV3-1 (or the pseudogene TRBV3-2) and TRBJ2-1; the match to TRBD1 covers 7 bases. The CDR3 spans 13 residues. Per germline, CDR1 LGHDT and CDR2 YNNKEL (reference sequence). With V trimmed by 4 bases and J by 6 bases, 3 bases remained unmatched. The CDR3 loop is CASSPTGRNEQFF. The sequenced CDR3 bases are TGTGCCAGCAGCCCGACAGGGCGCAATGAG.

This clone showed up just a few times. The read finishes 3 residues shy of the CDR3 end, and the germline J gene is used to complete it. The V gene is TRBV5-6, the J gene TRBJ2-5; 9 bases match TRBD2. With V trimmed by 0 bases and J by 5 bases, 5 bases remained unmatched. CDR1 SGHDT and CDR2 YYEEEE come from the germline V gene. CDR3 length: 15 amino acids. The part of the CDR3 DNA that was read is TGTGCCAGCAGCTTGGATGCGGGGGGGCCGGAGACC. Translated: CASSLDAGGPET. The whole CDR3 protein is CASSLDAGGPETQYF.

This clone has only a few counts. The read falls 3 residues short of the CDR3 end, and the missing part is taken from the germline J gene. The gene calls are TRBV7-2 and TRBJ2-1; TRBD2 matches 10 bases. J lost 5 bases, V lost 5 bases, and 6 bases had no gene match. CDR1 SGHTA and CDR2 FQGNSA come from the germline V gene. This CDR3 spans 15 amino acids. The CDR3 here is CASSVLAGRNNEQFF. Incomplete CDR3 DNA: TGTGCCAGCAGCGTACTAGCGGGGCGTAACAATGAG.

Note on this clone: An end of the junction does not agree with germline; a read error may underlie this. The sequence runs out 3 residues before the end of the CDR3; the remainder is reconstructed from the germline J gene. The rearrangement joins TRBV7-7 to TRBJ1-1; D is possibly TRBD1 (6 bases). This CDR3 has 14 residues. Germline lookup yields CDR1 SSHAT and CDR2 FNYEAQ (reference sequence). Here the CDR3 reads CASSLGRGPAEAFF. CDR3 bases read: TGTGCTAGCAGCTTAGGCAGGGGCCCGGCTGAA.

To note about this clone: The read stops 3 residues short of the end of the CDR3; the missing end is completed from the germline J gene. This rearrangement joins TRBV5-1 to TRBJ2-7, with D unclear. Germline V lookup: CDR1 SGHRS, CDR2 YFSETQ. V lost 0 bases, J lost 6 bases, and 13 bases lay in between. CDR3 length equals 14 residues. The CDR3 region is CASSLAVQPGEQYF. The part of the CDR3 DNA that was read is TGCGCCAGCAGCTTGGCAGTCCAGCCGGGCGAG.

This clone was observed at least ten times. The CDR3: CASSLGDSGDTQYF. Partial CDR3 DNA: TGTGCCAGCAGCCTAGGGGACTCGGGGGATACG. The V and J genes are TRBV6-2 or TRBV6-3 and TRBJ2-3, with D possibly TRBD2 on 6 matching bases. The sequence runs out 3 residues before the end of the CDR3; the remainder is reconstructed from the germline J gene. CDR3 length: 14 amino acids. Trimming left V 6 bases short and J 6 bases short, with 16 bases between. Germline V lookup: CDR1 MNHEY, CDR2 SVGEGT.

In the case of this clone: The CDR3 end is not reached by the read, which stops 3 residues before it; the germline J gene fills it in. The J gene is TRBJ1-2, the V gene TRBV18, with D possibly being TRBD1 (6 bases). Trimming removed 3 bases from V and 4 bases from J, with 15 bases in between. CDR1 and CDR2 (germline): KGHSH, LQKENI. The CDR3 runs to 15 residues. The sequenced part of the CDR3 DNA is TGTGCCAGCTCACCGGGGGATGTGGGGGCCTATGGC. This sequence encodes CASSPGDVGAYG. From start to end, the CDR3 is CASSPGDVGAYGYTF.